This note documents a single TCR beta chain sequence. This clone was seen a few times. Its antigen is still unknown. There are no base qualities to consult, and no much larger clone falls within one base. The germline V gene yields SQVTM for CDR1 and ANQGSEA for CDR2. The CDR3, from cysteine to phenylalanine, totals 12 residues. Of all the DNA, just the CDR3 is kept, 36 bases in frame from base 1. The junction carries 12 bases between V and J, which are trimmed by 7 bases and 3 bases respectively. The method behind the library was the immunoSEQ multiplex PCR assay. RNA was extracted from all samples and reverse transcribed into cDNA, which served as template for TCR sequencing. First-strand cDNA was synthesized using SuperScript III with a 2:1 mix of oligo-dT and random hexamers. A synthetic immune receptor repertoire was used to measure amplification bias, and any remaining bias was corrected computationally. For the original study's pipeline: Raw reads were preprocessed for error removal, and CDR3 was defined according to IMGT conventions as running from the conserved cysteine to phenylalanine. Clonality was computed by normalizing Shannon entropy by log2 of the number of productive unique TCRs and subtracting the result from 1. Whether each scalp clone was CD4 or CD8 was inferred by checking scalp TCRbeta sequences against the CD4 and CD8 repertoires from sorted blood. Not all clones reach the TCRdb copy of this immuneACCESS table, which keeps in-frame sequences only. Checked studies attribute under half of the gap to unresolved V genes and leave the rest unexplained. Clone size and V and J calls were adopted from that table, with D and trimming inferred from the DNA. In this sample the table shows 150,000 or so clones, less than 70% of which occur a single time. More than 0.7% of the sample belongs to the ten largest clones.

This sample was taken from a study of CD8+ T cells in alopecia areata (dated by TCRdb to the late 2010s). As for the study more broadly: Treated patients were enrolled in an open-label pilot trial of oral tofacitinib at 5 to 10 mg twice daily for moderate-to-severe alopecia areata. TCRbeta CDR3 regions were amplified by immunoSEQ multiplex PCR with 35 Vbeta forward and 13 Jbeta reverse primers. Patients on tofacitinib were biopsied at baseline and after 4 and 24 weeks of treatment, and several of the patients also had a later scalp biopsy. Scalp clonality was compared among normal scalp (n=4), patchy alopecia areata scalp (n=8), and alopecia totalis/universalis scalp (n=8). High-throughput TCRbeta sequencing was used to examine T cell clonal expansion in alopecia areata in both the C3H/HeJ mouse model and human patients. Patients stayed on tofacitinib for 6 to 18 months and then had 6 months of follow-up off drug so that delayed response and recurrence could be assessed. The SALT score, which quantifies the percentage of affected scalp surface area, was used to measure disease severity in treated patients. RNA came from the PAXgene miRNA kit for fixed scalp, the miRNeasy kit for PBMCs, and the RNeasy kit for mouse skin. On the human side, TCRbeta sequencing was run on scalp tissue and on sorted CD4+ and CD8+ peripheral blood T cells from healthy controls and from alopecia areata patients with either patchy or totalis/universalis disease. General findings and caveats noted by the study authors: During tofacitinib treatment, many expanded lesional clones stuck around in both scalp and blood, and this persistence may partly explain why relapse happens after treatment is stopped. Scalp clonality and the number of expanded CD8+ clones among the top 100 scalp clones were significantly decreased by tofacitinib. Shared TCR sequences between patients were less evident than in mice, which may be partly attributable to HLA diversity in the patient population. Because the treated cohort was small and had just a single nonresponder, larger studies are needed to establish links between baseline CD8+ expansion and response. Scalp TCR repertoire analysis is complicated because resident alphabeta T cells in normal human skin are also sequenced, whereas mouse skin is dominated by gammadelta T cells. Lesional scalp, especially in alopecia totalis/universalis, showed higher clonality and more expanded CD8+ clones than normal scalp, suggesting antigenic drive.

The time point label, read with the paper, signifies: 4 weeks on oral tofacitinib. The treatment or condition label, read with the paper, signifies: oral pan-JAK inhibitor, 5-10 mg twice daily. Peripheral blood and lesional scalp punch biopsies were obtained from patients with alopecia areata. PBMCs were separated by density centrifugation and stained for CD3, CD4 and CD8, after which CD4+ and CD8+ T cells were sorted on a FACSAria. The origin of this receptor is a human donor with alopecia areata. The sequence links TRBV29-1 to TRBJ2-5; the D region is possibly TRBD1 or TRBD2, each matching across 5 bases. Sequenced here: CD4+ T cells sorted from blood, sampled at week 4, from a patient treated with tofacitinib. The CDR3 region has the sequence CSAGTTEETQYF. The nucleotide sequence is TGCAGCGCCGGGACCACGGAAGAGACCCAGTACTTC.